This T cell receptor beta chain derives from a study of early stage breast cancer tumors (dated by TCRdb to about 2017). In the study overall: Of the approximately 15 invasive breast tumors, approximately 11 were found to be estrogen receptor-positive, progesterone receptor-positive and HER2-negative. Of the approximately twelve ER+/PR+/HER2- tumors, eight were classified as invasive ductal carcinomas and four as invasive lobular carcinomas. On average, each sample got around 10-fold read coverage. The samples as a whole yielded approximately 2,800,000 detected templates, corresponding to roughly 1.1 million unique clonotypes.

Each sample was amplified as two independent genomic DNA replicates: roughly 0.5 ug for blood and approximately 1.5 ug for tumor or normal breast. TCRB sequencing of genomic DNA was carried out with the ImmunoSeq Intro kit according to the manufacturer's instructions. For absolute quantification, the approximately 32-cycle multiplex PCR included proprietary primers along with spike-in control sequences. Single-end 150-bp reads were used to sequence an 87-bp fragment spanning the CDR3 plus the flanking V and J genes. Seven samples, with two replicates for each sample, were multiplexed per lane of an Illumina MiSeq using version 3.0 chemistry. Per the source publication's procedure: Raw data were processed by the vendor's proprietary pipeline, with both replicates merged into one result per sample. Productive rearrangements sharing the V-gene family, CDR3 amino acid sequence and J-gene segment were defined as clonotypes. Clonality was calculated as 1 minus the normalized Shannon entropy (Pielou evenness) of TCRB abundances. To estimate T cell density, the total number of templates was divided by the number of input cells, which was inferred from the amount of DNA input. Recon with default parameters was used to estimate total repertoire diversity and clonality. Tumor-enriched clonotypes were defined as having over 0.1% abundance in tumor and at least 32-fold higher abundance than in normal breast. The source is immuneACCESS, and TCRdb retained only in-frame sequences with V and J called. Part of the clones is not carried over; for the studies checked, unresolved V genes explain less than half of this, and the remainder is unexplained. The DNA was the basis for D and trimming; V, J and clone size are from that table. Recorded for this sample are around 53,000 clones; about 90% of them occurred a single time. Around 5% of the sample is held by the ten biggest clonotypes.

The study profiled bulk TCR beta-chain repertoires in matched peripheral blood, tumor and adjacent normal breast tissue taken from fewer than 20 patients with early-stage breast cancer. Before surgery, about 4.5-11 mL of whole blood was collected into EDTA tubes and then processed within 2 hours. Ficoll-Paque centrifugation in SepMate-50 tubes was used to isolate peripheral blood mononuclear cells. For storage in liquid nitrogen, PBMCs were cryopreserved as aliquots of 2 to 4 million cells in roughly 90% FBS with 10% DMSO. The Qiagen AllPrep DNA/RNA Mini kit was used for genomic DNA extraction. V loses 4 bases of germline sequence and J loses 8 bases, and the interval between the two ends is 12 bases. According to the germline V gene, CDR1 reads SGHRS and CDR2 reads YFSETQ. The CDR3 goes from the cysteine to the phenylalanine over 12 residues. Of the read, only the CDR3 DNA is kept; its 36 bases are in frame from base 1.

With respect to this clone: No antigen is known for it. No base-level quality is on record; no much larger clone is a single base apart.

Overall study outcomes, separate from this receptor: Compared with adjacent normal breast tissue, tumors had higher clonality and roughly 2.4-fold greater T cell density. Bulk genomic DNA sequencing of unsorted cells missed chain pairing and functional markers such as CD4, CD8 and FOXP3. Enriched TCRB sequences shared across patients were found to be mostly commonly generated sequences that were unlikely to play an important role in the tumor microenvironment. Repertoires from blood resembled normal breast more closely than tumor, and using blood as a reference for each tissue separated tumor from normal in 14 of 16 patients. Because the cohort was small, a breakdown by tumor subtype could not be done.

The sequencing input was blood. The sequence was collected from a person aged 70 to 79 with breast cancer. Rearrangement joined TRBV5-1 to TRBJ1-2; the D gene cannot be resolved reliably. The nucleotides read TGCGCCAGCAGCCCAGGCCTTCGCGGCTACACCTTC. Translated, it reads CASSPGLRGYTF.